This is a list of T cell receptor beta chains from one sample in a study of cytomegalovirus exposure and HLA in healthy donors. Libraries were prepared by immunoSEQ multiplex PCR; TCRdb keeps only in-frame clonotypes and omits some of them. The data hold about 130,000 clones, with around 68% observed a single time. What was sequenced was PBMCs. The source of these receptors is a man aged 35 to 55 in good health and CMV-seropositive. Each CDR3 is given without its conserved first and last residue.

>TRBJ2-3|TRBV7-6
ASSLGSGGAFGTDTQY
>TRBJ2-7|TRBV7-2
ASSRGRGRFEQY
>TRBJ2-5|TRBV28
ASGSGDGETQY
>TRBJ2-1|TRBV20-1
SARDHREQF
>TRBJ2-2|TRBV6-5
ASSSPNRIYTGELF
>TRBJ2-7|TRBV6-5
ASSLRGLTYEQY
>TRBJ2-6|TRBV19
ASSIVGQGPGANVLT
>TRBJ2-6|TRBV5-1
ASSLFYGSNVLT
>TRBJ1-2|TRBV7-8
ASSAGTAANYGYT
>TRBJ2-1|TRBV25-1
ASSTNLQGFDDEQF
>TRBJ2-6|TRBV9
ASSPRFDSNVLT
>TRBJ2-1|TRBV6-4
ASSALPGSGGGSNEQF
>TRBJ2-1|TRBV7-9
ASEDRGDTFDEQF
>TRBJ2-1|TRBV2
ASPDSSGRGNEQF
>TRBJ2-7|TRBV5-1
ASSSGPGQGAYEQY
>TRBJ2-1|TRBV11-2
ASSQGLSYNEQF
>TRBJ1-1|TRBV9
ASSPRQGSGTEAF
>TRBJ2-1|TRBV4-3
ASSPRLAGDPNEQF
>TRBJ1-1|TRBV5-4
ASSLGQTEAF
>TRBJ1-4|TRBV6-5
ASSYRGGKGKLF
>TRBJ2-1|TRBV7-6
ASSTPGGANEQF
>TRBJ1-2|TRBV27
ASSSPGGGKGYT
>TRBJ1-2|TRBV27
ASSPGQYHFYGYT
>TRBJ1-5|TRBV2
ASSTDRVRQPQH
>TRBJ2-7|TRBV6-1
ASSFRDRLYEQY
>TRBJ2-6|TRBV9
ASSPRGGANSGANVLT
>TRBJ2-2|TRBV9
ASNGDSNTGELF
>TRBJ1-6|TRBV2
ASSTGEGGLH
>TRBJ2-2|TRBV4-3
ASSQGLAATGELF
>TRBJ1-1|TRBV6-1
ASSAADRGMNTEAF
>TRBJ2-7|TRBV6-5
ASRPIAGGYHEQY
>TRBJ2-7|TRBV4-2
ASSQGLAGDYEQY
>TRBJ1-2|TRBV29-1
SVYRGKVGYT
>TRBJ2-1|TRBV5-1
ASSLADGTANEQF
>TRBJ1-2|TRBV19
ASSIRHQGGYGYT
>TRBJ1-5|TRBV7-3
ASSLQSAQGDQPQH
>TRBJ2-1|TRBV29-1
SVEVGGGSGNEQF